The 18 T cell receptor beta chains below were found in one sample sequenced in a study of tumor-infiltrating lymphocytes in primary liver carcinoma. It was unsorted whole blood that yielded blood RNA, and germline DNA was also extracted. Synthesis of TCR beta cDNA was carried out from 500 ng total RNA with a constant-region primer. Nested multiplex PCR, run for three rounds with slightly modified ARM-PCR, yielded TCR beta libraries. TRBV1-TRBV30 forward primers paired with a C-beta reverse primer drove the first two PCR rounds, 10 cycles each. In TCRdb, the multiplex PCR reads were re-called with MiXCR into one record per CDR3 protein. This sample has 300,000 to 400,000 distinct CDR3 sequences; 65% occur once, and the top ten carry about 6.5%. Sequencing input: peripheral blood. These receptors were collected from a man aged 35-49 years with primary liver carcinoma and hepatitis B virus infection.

CDR3 DNA: TGTATCAGCAGCTTATCTTCACACGGAGACACAGATACGCAGTATTTT. Amino acids: CISSLSSHGDTDTQYF. V and J are TRBV11-2 and TRBJ2-3; no clear D gene. Germline assignment: CDR1 SGHAT and CDR2 FQNNGV. CDR3 size: 16 residues.

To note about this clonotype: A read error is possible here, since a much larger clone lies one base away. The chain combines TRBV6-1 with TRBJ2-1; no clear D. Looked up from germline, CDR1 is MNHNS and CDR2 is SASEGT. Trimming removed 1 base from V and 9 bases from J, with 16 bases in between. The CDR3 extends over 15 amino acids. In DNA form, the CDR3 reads TGTGCCAGCAGTGAAGGTGGACCCCAGGTCGGTGAGCAGTTCTTC. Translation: CASSEGGPQVGEQFF.

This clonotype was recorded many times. CDR3 residues: CASGSREHATNEKLFF. Here the CDR3 DNA reads TGTGCCAGCGGATCAAGGGAGCACGCAACTAATGAAAAACTGTTTTTT. The chain links TRBV6-5 to TRBJ1-4; the D is unclear. The CDR3 loop spans 16 amino acids. Trimming took 8 bases from V and 0 from J, leaving 16 bases between them. Germline V gene data show CDR1 as MNHEY and CDR2 as SVGAGI.

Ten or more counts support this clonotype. The CDR3 is CASSGQGTEAFF. CDR3 bases: TGCGCCAGCAGTGGACAGGGGACTGAAGCTTTCTTT. The J gene is TRBJ1-1, the V gene TRBV10-1; 8 nucleotides agree with TRBD1. The CDR3 has 12 amino acids. Germline CDR1 reads WNHNN; CDR2 reads SYGVQD (reference sequence). Trimming removed 4 bases from V and 5 bases from J; junction bases left unmatched: 0.

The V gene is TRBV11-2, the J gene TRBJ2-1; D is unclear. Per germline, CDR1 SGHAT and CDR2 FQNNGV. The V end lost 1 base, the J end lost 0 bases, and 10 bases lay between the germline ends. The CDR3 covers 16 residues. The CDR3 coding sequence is TGTGCCAGCAGCTTAGGTGGCCAGAGCTCCTACAATGAGCAGTTCTTC. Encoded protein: CASSLGGQSSYNEQFF.

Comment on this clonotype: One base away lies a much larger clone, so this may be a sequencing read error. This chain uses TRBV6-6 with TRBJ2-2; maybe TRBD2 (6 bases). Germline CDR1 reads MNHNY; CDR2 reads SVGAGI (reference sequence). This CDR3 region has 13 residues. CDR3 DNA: TGTGCCACCCGGGGACTCACCACCGGGGATCTGTTTTTT. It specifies CATRGLTTGDLFF.

The CDR3 region has the DNA TGCAGCGTACCTAGCGGTGGGATCTCCTACAATGAGCAGTTCTTC. Translating gives CSVPSGGISYNEQFF. This chain links TRBV29-1 with TRBJ2-1; 7 bases fit TRBD2. Germline V gene lookup returns CDR1 SQVTM and CDR2 ANQGSEA. Trimming removed 6 bases from V and 0 bases from J; junction bases left unmatched: 8. The CDR3 covers 15 residues.

This CDR3 is CASSLVQGGGYEQYF. In nucleotides, the CDR3 is TGTGCCAGCAGCCTAGTACAGGGGGGTGGCTACGAGCAGTACTTC. This chain links TRBV11-3 with TRBJ2-7; 8 bases fit TRBD1. CDR1 and CDR2 (germline): SGHNT, YENEEA. The CDR3 sequence is 15 residues long. V dropped 5 bases and J dropped 3; count of bases not matched to a gene: 9.

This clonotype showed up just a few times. This CDR3 reads CASSRGGPQETQYF. DNA for the CDR3: TGTGCCAGCAGTCGGGGGGGCCCCCAAGAGACCCAGTACTTC. The V and J genes are TRBV28 and TRBJ2-5; 8 nucleotides agree with TRBD2. The CDR3 extends over 14 amino acids. The V segment lost 5 bases and the J segment 1 base; nucleotides outside the gene matches: 3. The germline CDR1 and CDR2 sequences are MDHEN and SYDVKM.

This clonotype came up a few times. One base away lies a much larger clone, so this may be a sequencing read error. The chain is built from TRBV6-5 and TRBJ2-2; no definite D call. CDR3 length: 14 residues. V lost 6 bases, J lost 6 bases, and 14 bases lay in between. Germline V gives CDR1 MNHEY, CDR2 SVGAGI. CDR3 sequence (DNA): TGTGCCAGCAGATCAATTAGTCGCGCCGGGGAGCTGTTTTTT. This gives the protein CASRSISRAGELFF.

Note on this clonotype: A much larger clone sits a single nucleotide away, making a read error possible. DNA of the CDR3: TGTGCCAGCAGTTCAGGACAGGCAGCCTTCATTGAAGCTTTCTTT. It codes for CASSSGQAAFIEAFF. The rearrangement uses TRBV6-5 and TRBJ1-1, with 7 nucleotides matching TRBD1. The germline gives CDR1 MNHEY, CDR2 SVGAGI. The CDR3 is 15 residues long. The V and J ends lost 4 bases and 7 bases, in that order; junction bases with no gene match: 12.

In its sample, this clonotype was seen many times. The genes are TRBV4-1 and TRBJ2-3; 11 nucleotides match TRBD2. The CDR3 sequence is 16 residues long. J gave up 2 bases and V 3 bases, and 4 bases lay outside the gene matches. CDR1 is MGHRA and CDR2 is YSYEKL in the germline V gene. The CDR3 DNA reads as TGCGCCAGCAGCCACCCGGGACTAGCGGTCACAGATACGCAGTATTTT. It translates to CASSHPGLAVTDTQYF.

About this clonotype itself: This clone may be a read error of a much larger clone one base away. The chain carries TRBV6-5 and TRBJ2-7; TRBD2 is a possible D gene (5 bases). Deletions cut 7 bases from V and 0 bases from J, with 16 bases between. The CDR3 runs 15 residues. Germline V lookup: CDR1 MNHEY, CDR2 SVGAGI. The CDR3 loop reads CASIDRKGSSYEQYF. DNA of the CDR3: TGTGCCAGCATCGATCGGAAAGGGAGCTCCTACGAGCAGTACTTC.

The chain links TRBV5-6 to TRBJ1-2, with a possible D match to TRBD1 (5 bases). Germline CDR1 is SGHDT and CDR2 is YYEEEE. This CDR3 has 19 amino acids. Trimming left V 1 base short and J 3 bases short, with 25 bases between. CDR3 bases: TGTGCCAGCAGCTTGTGGGGCTATAAAAGCCTCGGAGGGTACTATGGCTACACCTTC. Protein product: CASSLWGYKSLGGYYGYTF.

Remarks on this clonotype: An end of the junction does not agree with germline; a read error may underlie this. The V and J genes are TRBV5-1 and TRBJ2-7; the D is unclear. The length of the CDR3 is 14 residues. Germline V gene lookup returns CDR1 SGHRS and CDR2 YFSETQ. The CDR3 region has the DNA TGCGCCAGAGGCTTCGTAGTGGGGTCCTATGAGCAGTACTTC. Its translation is CARGFVVGSYEQYF. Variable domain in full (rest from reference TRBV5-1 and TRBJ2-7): KAGVTQTPRYLIKTRGQQVTLSCSPISGHRSVSWYQQTPGQGLQFLFEYFSETQRNKGNFPGRFSGRQFSNSRSEMNVSTLELGDSALYLCARGFVVGSYEQYFGPGTRLTVT.

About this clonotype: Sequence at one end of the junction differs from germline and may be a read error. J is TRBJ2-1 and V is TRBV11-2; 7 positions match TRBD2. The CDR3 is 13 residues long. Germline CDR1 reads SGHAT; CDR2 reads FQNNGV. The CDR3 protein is CASSHDGGSEQLF. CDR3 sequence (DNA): TGTGCCAGCAGTCACGACGGGGGGAGTGAGCAGCTCTTC.

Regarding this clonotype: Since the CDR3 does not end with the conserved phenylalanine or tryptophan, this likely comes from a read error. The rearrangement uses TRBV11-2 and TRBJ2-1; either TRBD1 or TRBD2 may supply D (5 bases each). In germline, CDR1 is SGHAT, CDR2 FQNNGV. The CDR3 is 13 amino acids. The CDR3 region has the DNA TGTGCCAGCGGCTTAATGTTGGGGGTTGAACAGTTCTTA. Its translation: CASGLMLGVEQFL.

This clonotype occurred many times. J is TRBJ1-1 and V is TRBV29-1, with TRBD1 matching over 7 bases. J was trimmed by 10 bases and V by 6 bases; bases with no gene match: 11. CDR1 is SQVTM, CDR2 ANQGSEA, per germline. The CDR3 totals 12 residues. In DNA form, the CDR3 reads TGCAGCGTAGAACAGGGGTTCCTCGGAGCTTTCTTT. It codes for CSVEQGFLGAFF.